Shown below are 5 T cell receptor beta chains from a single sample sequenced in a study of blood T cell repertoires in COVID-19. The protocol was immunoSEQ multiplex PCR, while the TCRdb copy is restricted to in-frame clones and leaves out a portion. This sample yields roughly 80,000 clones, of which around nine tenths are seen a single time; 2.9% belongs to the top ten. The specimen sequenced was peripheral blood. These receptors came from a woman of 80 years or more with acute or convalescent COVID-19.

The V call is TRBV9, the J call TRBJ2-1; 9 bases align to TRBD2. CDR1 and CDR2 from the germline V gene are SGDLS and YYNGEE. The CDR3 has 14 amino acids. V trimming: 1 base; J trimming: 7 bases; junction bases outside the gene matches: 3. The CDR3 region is CASSVLAGLNEQFF. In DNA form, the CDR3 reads TGTGCCAGCAGCGTACTAGCGGGATTGAATGAGCAGTTCTTC.

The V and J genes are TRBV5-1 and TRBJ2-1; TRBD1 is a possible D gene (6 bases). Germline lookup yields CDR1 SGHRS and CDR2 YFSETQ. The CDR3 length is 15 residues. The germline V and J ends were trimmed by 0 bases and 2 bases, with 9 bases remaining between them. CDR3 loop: CASSLAQGPYNEQFF. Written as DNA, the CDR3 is TGCGCCAGCAGCTTGGCACAGGGACCCTACAATGAGCAGTTCTTC. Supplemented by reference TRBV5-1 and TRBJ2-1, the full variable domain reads KAGVTQTPRYLIKTRGQQVTLSCSPISGHRSVSWYQQTPGQGLQFLFEYFSETQRNKGNFPGRFSGRQFSNSRSEMNVSTLELGDSALYLCASSLAQGPYNEQFFGPGTRLTVL.

CDR3 protein: CASSQQGPGYTF. The CDR3 nucleotides read TGCGCCAGCAGCCAACAGGGGCCTGGCTACACCTTC. The chain couples TRBV5-1 to TRBJ1-2; 7 nucleotides align to TRBD1. Germline CDR1 and CDR2: SGHRS and YFSETQ. The length of the CDR3 is 12 residues. V lost 4 bases, J lost 7 bases, and 4 bases stayed unmatched. Complete variable domain (other parts from reference TRBV5-1 and TRBJ1-2): KAGVTQTPRYLIKTRGQQVTLSCSPISGHRSVSWYQQTPGQGLQFLFEYFSETQRNKGNFPGRFSGRQFSNSRSEMNVSTLELGDSALYLCASSQQGPGYTFGSGTRLTVV.

CDR3 coding DNA: TGTGCCAGCACCCTCCTACAGGGTCGGAACACTGAAGCTTTCTTT. Encoded protein: CASTLLQGRNTEAFF. This chain uses TRBV9 with TRBJ1-1, with D possibly TRBD1 on 6 matching bases. The CDR3 totals 15 residues. V was clipped by 6 bases and J by 1 base, with 16 bases between them. Germline-derived CDR1 and CDR2 are SGDLS and YYNGEE.

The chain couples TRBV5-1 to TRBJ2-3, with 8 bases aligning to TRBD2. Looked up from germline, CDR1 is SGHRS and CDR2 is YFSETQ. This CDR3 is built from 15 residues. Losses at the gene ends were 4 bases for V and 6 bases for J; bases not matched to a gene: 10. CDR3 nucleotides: TGCGCCAGCAGCCCCGGCCGGGGGGGAGGGGATACGCAGTATTTT. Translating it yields CASSPGRGGGDTQYF.